Sequencing of this T cell receptor (beta chain) was carried out in a study of T cell responses to AZD1222 COVID-19 vaccine. Study results and caveats: The study sampled repertoires only after the peak T cell response. Vaccination with two AZD1222 doses was followed by a rise in Spike-specific TCR breadth and depth.

Second-dose timings of about 4 or about 12 weeks were pooled. CDR1 SGHAT and CDR2 FQNNGV come from the germline V gene. CDR3 length: 15 residues. V was clipped by 1 base and J by 2 bases, with 12 bases between them. In this sample, this clone turned up a few times. The antigen remains undetermined. Using immunoSEQ multiplex PCR, the repertoire was profiled, and TCRdb retains in-frame clones only, with some absent. The table has about 140,000 clones, 88% seen once. This receptor was taken from an adult who received the AZD1222 COVID-19 vaccine. The chain joins TRBV11-2 to TRBJ2-7; D not certain. The sample consisted of peripheral blood, taken 28 days after the second AZD1222 dose. This CDR3 is CASSLAPAGPYEQYF. The CDR3 DNA follows: TGTGCCAGCAGCTTAGCCCCAGCAGGCCCCTACGAGCAGTACTTC.